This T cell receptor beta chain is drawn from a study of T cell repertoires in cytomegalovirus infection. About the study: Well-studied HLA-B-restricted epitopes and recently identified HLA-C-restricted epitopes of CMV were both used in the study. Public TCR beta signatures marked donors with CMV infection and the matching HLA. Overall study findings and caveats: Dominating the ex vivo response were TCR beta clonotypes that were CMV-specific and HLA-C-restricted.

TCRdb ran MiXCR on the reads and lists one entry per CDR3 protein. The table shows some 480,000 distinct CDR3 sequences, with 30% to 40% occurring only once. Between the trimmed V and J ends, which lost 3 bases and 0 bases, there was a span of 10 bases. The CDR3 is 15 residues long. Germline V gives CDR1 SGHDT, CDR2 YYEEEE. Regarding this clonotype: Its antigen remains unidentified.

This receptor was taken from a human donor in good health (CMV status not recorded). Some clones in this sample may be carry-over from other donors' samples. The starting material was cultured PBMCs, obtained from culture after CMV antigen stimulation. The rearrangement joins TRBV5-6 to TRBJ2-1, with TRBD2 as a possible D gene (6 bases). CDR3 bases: TGTGCCAGCAGCTACGGGAGTAGCTCCTACAATGAGCAGTTCTTC. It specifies CASSYGSSSYNEQFF.